Following are 9 T cell receptor beta chains from one sample sequenced in a study of patients and donors after allogeneic stem cell transplantation. TCRdb fed the RT-PCR reads into MiXCR, producing one record per CDR3 protein. The table shows about 410,000 distinct CDR3 sequences, with around 16% occurring only once. The sample comprised blood, either unsorted or a sorted T cell fraction (not recorded which). These receptors came from a human donor who was either an allogeneic HSCT recipient or a stem cell or donor lymphocyte infusion donor (not recorded which). It is not recorded whose cells these are; they may come from a transplant donor.

The chain couples TRBV5-1 to TRBJ2-3; possible D gene TRBD1, 5 bases. The CDR3 contains 16 residues. Germline V gene sequence: CDR1 SGHRS, CDR2 YFSETQ. V lost 3 bases to trimming and J lost 2 bases, with 16 bases between them. CDR3: CASSYRSEPSTDTQYF. DNA for the CDR3: TGCGCCAGCAGCTACAGGAGCGAACCTTCCACAGATACGCAGTATTTT.

This clonotype came up many times. The chain links TRBV12-3 or TRBV12-4 to TRBJ1-2; 8 positions match TRBD1. The CDR3 extends over 14 amino acids. V was pared by 5 bases and J by 4 bases, with 6 bases of the junction left unmatched. CDR3 sequence: CASSAGQGPYGYTF. Here the CDR3 DNA reads TGTGCCAGCAGTGCTGGACAGGGCCCCTATGGCTACACCTTC.

This clonotype was detected many times. The J gene is TRBJ1-2, the V gene TRBV11-2, with unresolved D. Germline CDR1 is SGHAT and CDR2 is FQNNGV. CDR3 length: 16 amino acids. V was cut by 0 bases and J by 1 base, with 12 bases left in between. CDR3 in amino acids: CASSLDPGSLNYGYTF. CDR3 in DNA: TGTGCCAGCAGCTTAGATCCGGGCAGCCTTAACTATGGCTACACCTTC. Together with reference TRBV11-2 and TRBJ1-2, the CDR3 gives the full variable domain: EAGVAQSPRYKIIEKRQSVAFWCNPISGHATLYWYQQILGQGPKLLIQFQNNGVVDDSQLPKDRFSAERLKGVDSTLKIQPAKLEDSAVYLCASSLDPGSLNYGYTFGSGTRLTVV.

The chain has TRBV18 and TRBJ1-2; no clear D gene. The germline V gene has CDR1 KGHSH and CDR2 LQKENI. The CDR3 is made up of 12 amino acids. V lost 1 base to trimming and J lost 9 bases, with 9 bases between them. This CDR3 is CASSPQMGSYTF. The CDR3 DNA follows: TGTGCCAGCTCACCACAGATGGGGAGCTACACCTTC.

This sequence joins TRBV6-1 and TRBJ2-4, with TRBD2 identical over 11 bases. The V gene's germline CDR1 is MNHNS and CDR2 SASEGT. This CDR3 comprises 16 residues. V lost 6 bases, J lost 1 base, and 5 bases stayed unmatched. The DNA of the CDR3 is TGTGCCAGCAGCCCGGGACTAGCGGAGGCCAAAAACATTCAGTACTTC. Its protein product is CASSPGLAEAKNIQYF.

This clonotype was detected only a few times. V is TRBV5-1 and J is TRBJ1-3; TRBD1 matches at 7 bases. Germline-derived CDR1 and CDR2 are SGHRS and YFSETQ. The V gene end was trimmed by 3 bases and the J gene end by 1 base; junction bases not matched to a gene: 4. This CDR3 has 15 residues. The CDR3 sequence: CASSWDSRSGNTIYF. The CDR3 region has the DNA TGCGCCAGCAGCTGGGACAGCAGGTCTGGAAACACCATATATTTT.

The V gene is TRBV18, the J gene TRBJ1-4; tentatively, D is TRBD1 (6 bases). The CDR3 length is 15 residues. Per the germline V gene, CDR1 is KGHSH and CDR2 is LQKENI. With 1 base removed from V and 5 bases from J, the gap between germline ends came to 11 bases. The CDR3 DNA follows: TGTGCCAGCTCACCACGGACAGCATTAAATGAAAAACTGTTTTTT. This encodes CASSPRTALNEKLFF.

V and J are TRBV4-1 and TRBJ1-2; no firm D call. Germline V lookup: CDR1 MGHRA, CDR2 YSYEKL. This CDR3 is 15 amino acids long. V was trimmed by 1 base and J by 3 bases, leaving 12 bases between them. CDR3: CASSQVTEADYGYTF. CDR3 coding DNA: TGCGCCAGCAGCCAAGTAACCGAGGCTGACTATGGCTACACCTTC.

This clonotype has ten or more counts. The chain links TRBV10-3 to TRBJ2-4, with 7 bases matching TRBD1. CDR1 ENHRY and CDR2 SYGVKD come from the germline V gene. Trimming cost V 4 bases and J 3 bases; bases outside gene matches: 9. The CDR3 is made up of 16 amino acids. The DNA of the CDR3 is TGTGCCATCAGTGGAACAGACAGGGATGGCAAAAACATTCAGTACTTC. Protein: CAISGTDRDGKNIQYF.